This T cell receptor beta chain was identified in a study of cytomegalovirus exposure and HLA in healthy donors. This CDR3 spans 17 amino acids. Between the trimmed V and J ends, which lost 0 bases and 0 bases, there was a span of 11 bases. From germline, CDR1 is WNHNN and CDR2 SYGVQD (reference sequence). Findings and caveats of the study: In a later analysis, CMV-associated beta chains were mostly HLA-associated, it appeared.

Regarding this clone: Its antigen is undetermined.

The study ran its PCR with 60 Vbeta and 13 Jbeta primers. Here immunoSEQ multiplex PCR was the method, and the copy in TCRdb shows in-frame clones only, minus some. The sample includes fewer than 85,000 clones, around 72% of them seen just once. This receptor was identified in a woman in her 40s in good health and CMV-seropositive. The chain employs TRBV10-1 and TRBJ2-2; tentative D call: TRBD2 (5 bases). Sequences were obtained from PBMCs. In nucleotides, the CDR3 is TGCGCCAGCAGTGAGTCGGGAGCAACCTCGAACACCGGGGAGCTGTTTTTT. Protein sequence: CASSESGATSNTGELFF.